This TCR beta chain was recorded in a study of cytomegalovirus exposure and HLA in healthy donors. About the research overall: Early released data comprised 80 million to 90 million unique TCRs from HLA-typed donors.

Primers included in the PCR were 60 Vbeta and 13 Jbeta primers. Clones were sequenced by immunoSEQ multiplex PCR, and TCRdb holds only the in-frame ones, with some missing. This table has 80,000 to 100,000 clones, roughly four fifths appearing once. Germline lookup yields CDR1 MNHEY and CDR2 SMNVEV (reference sequence). Trimming left V 2 bases short and J 0 bases short, with 5 bases between. The length of the CDR3 is 14 residues. As concerns this clone: No antigen is known for it.

Study observations and caveats: The investigators catalogued 150 to 200 TCR beta chains as cytomegalovirus-associated.

The chain recombines TRBV27 with TRBJ1-5; D is ambiguous. Material: PBMCs. This receptor was taken from a man aged 35 to 55 in good health and CMV-seropositive. CDR3 coding DNA: TGTGCCAGCAGTTTAGTACTTAGCAATCAGCCCCAGCATTTT. It yields the protein CASSLVLSNQPQHF.